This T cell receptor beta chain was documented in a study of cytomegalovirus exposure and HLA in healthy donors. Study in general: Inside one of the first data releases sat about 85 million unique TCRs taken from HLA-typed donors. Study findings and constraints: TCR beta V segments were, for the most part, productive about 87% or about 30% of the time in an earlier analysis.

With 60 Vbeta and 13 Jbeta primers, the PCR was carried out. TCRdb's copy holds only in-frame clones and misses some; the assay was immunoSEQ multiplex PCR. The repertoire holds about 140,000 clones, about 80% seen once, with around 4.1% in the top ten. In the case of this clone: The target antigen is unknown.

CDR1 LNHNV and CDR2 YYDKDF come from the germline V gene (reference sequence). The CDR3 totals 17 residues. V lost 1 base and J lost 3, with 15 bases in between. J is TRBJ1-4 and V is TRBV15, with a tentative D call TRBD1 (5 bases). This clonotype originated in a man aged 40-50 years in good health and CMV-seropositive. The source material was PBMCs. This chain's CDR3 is CATSRGSGSEANEKLFF. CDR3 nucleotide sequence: TGTGCCACCAGCAGAGGTTCAGGGTCCGAGGCTAATGAAAAACTGTTTTTT.